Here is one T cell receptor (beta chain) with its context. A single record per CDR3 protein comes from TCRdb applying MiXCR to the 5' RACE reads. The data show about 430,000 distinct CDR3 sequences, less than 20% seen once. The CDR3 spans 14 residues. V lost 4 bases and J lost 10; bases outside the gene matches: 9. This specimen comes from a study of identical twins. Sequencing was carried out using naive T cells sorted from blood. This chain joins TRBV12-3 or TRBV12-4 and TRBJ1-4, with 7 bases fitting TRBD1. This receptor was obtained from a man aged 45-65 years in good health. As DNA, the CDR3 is TGTGCCAGCAGTTCGTCCGGGACAGCCTCAAAACTGTTTTTT. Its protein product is CASSSSGTASKLFF.